These 23 T cell receptor beta chains originate from one sample sequenced in a study of beta chain features in type 1 diabetes. Sequenced material consisted of expressed TCRB transcripts (all of the isolated RNA was reverse transcribed). Only in-frame clones appear in the TCRdb table, and some are missing; sequencing was by immunoSEQ multiplex PCR. The profile covers 300,000 to 350,000 clones, with roughly 8% appearing a single time and around 0.45% taken by the ten largest. Sequenced sample: central memory CD4+ T cells from blood. These receptors were collected from a woman aged 18-29 years in good health.

This clone was detected a few times. The chain is built from TRBV9 and TRBJ2-7; 7 bases agree with TRBD2. The germline V gene encodes CDR1 SGDLS and CDR2 YYNGEE. CDR3 size: 15 residues. The V and J ends lost 4 bases and 5 bases, in that order; junction bases with no gene match: 12. The CDR3 is CASSPQGGSGHEQYF. The CDR3 DNA reads TGTGCCAGCAGCCCCCAAGGCGGTAGCGGGCACGAGCAGTACTTC. Full variable domain (remainder filled in from reference TRBV9 and TRBJ2-7): DSGVTQTPKHLITATGQRVTLRCSPRSGDLSVYWYQQSLDQGLQFLIQYYNGEERAKGNILERFSAQQFPDLHSELNLSSLELGDSALYFCASSPQGGSGHEQYFGPGTRLTVT.

There are a few counts of this clone. The chain employs TRBV6-6 and TRBJ2-7; D remains ambiguous. The CDR3 extends over 15 amino acids. Per the germline V gene, CDR1 is MNHNY and CDR2 is SVGAGI (reference sequence). V lost 0 bases, J lost 0 bases, and 9 bases lay in between. The CDR3 DNA follows: TGTGCCAGCAGTTACTCGGGCGCGCGCTCCTACGAGCAGTACTTC. Amino acids: CASSYSGARSYEQYF.

In its sample, this clone was seen a few times. The CDR3, as DNA: TGCGCCAGCAGCCGGGACACATTAAACTATGGCTACACCTTC. Translating it yields CASSRDTLNYGYTF. This chain connects TRBV4-3 to TRBJ1-2; a weak D match, TRBD1 (6 bases). The CDR3 runs 14 residues. Trimming removed 4 bases from V and 2 bases from J, with 11 bases in between. Germline V gene data show CDR1 as LGHNA and CDR2 as YSLEER.

This clone showed up just a few times. Other DNA sequences in this sample translate to the same CDR3. The genes are TRBV4-3 and TRBJ1-5; D is ambiguous. Germline values: CDR1 LGHNA, CDR2 YSLEER. Trimming took off 0 bases at V and 7 bases at J, with 7 bases between the two ends. CDR3 length: 13 amino acids. CDR3 nucleotide sequence: TGCGCCAGCAGCCAAGATCAAAGCCAGCCCCAGCATTTT. It yields the protein CASSQDQSQPQHF.

The rearrangement uses TRBV15 and TRBJ2-3; 8 positions agree with TRBD2. Germline V CDR1 and CDR2: LNHNV, YYDKDF (reference sequence). The CDR3 extends over 16 amino acids. V lost 5 bases, J lost 6 bases, and 13 bases stayed unmatched. The CDR3 sequence: CATSRPRVAGTDTQYF. For the CDR3, the DNA is TGTGCCACCAGCCGCCCTCGAGTAGCGGGGACGGATACGCAGTATTTT.

The table lists this clone with a few counts. The gene calls are TRBV7-2 and TRBJ2-6, with D tentatively TRBD1 (6 bases). V shed 5 bases and J shed 0 bases, with 11 bases lying between them. This CDR3 has 16 residues. Germline V gives CDR1 SGHTA, CDR2 FQGNSA. CDR3: CASSRTGNSGANVLTF. CDR3 coding DNA: TGTGCCAGCAGCCGTACAGGGAACTCTGGGGCCAACGTCCTGACTTTC.

The chain carries TRBV18 and TRBJ2-5; D is uncertain. CDR1 and CDR2 (germline): KGHSH, LQKENI. V was shortened by 3 bases and J by 2 bases, with 4 bases between the two germline ends. This CDR3 contains 12 residues. The DNA for the CDR3 is TGTGCCAGCTCACCTGAGCAAGAGACCCAGTACTTC. This gives the protein CASSPEQETQYF.

The rearrangement links TRBV28 to TRBJ2-7, with D perhaps matching TRBD1 (7 bases). V was shortened by 3 bases and J by 2 bases, with 17 bases between the two germline ends. This CDR3 has 16 amino acids. CDR1 is MDHEN and CDR2 is SYDVKM in the germline V gene. CDR3 sequence (DNA): TGTGCCAGCAGTTTCGTGGAGGGACAGAACACCTACGAGCAGTACTTC. It is translated as CASSFVEGQNTYEQYF.

This chain joins TRBV28 and TRBJ2-5; 16 bases match TRBD2. There are 19 residues in the CDR3. Germline CDR1 is MDHEN and CDR2 is SYDVKM. With 6 bases clipped from V and 4 bases from J, the junction kept 14 bases outside the gene matches. CDR3 loop: CASRQRIPGLAGGPETQYF. CDR3 bases: TGTGCCAGCAGGCAACGTATACCGGGACTAGCGGGAGGGCCAGAGACCCAGTACTTC.

This clone was observed a few times. J is TRBJ1-1 and V is TRBV11-2; 7 nucleotides agree with TRBD1. The CDR3 covers 13 residues. Germline V gene lookup returns CDR1 SGHAT and CDR2 FQNNGV. V was clipped by 5 bases and J by 7 bases; unmatched bases: 7. The CDR3 sequence: CASSPTGYREAFF. The CDR3 coding sequence is TGTGCCAGCAGCCCGACAGGGTACCGTGAAGCTTTCTTT.

At least ten counts were recorded for this clone. The sample holds other DNA sequences that translate to the same CDR3. The chain combines TRBV28 with TRBJ2-7; no definite D call. The CDR3 is 13 residues long. Germline V gene sequence: CDR1 MDHEN, CDR2 SYDVKM. Deletions cut 6 bases from V and 0 bases from J, with 9 bases between. CDR3 in amino acids: CASSSTPSYEQYF. CDR3 DNA sequence: TGTGCCAGCAGCTCCACTCCCTCCTACGAGCAGTACTTC.

This clone appeared a few times. Different DNA sequences within this sample yield the same CDR3. The chain carries TRBV29-1 and TRBJ1-2; a weak D match, TRBD1 (6 bases). The germline gives CDR1 SQVTM, CDR2 ANQGSEA. The germline V and J ends were trimmed by 1 base and 4 bases, with 13 bases remaining between them. This CDR3 is 14 amino acids long. CDR3 region: CSVEGRGQGYGYTF. The CDR3 DNA follows: TGCAGCGTTGAAGGTCGGGGGCAAGGCTATGGCTACACCTTC.

The rearrangement uses TRBV4-2 and TRBJ2-5; possibly TRBD1 or TRBD2 for D (6 bases each). V was pared by 2 bases and J by 1 base, with 26 bases between. This CDR3 has 20 residues. The germline V gene has CDR1 LGHNA and CDR2 YNFKEQ. In nucleotides, the CDR3 is TGTGCCAGCAGCCAAAAGTCCTGGGGGGCAGGGCGAGGGAGCCAAGAGACCCAGTACTTC. Amino acids: CASSQKSWGAGRGSQETQYF.

This clone has ten or more counts. Additional DNA sequences in this sample encode the identical CDR3. The chain has TRBV7-2 and TRBJ2-3; D ambiguous. The CDR3 loop spans 15 amino acids. CDR1 is SGHTA, CDR2 FQGNSA, per germline. The V gene lost 0 bases and the J gene lost 0 bases, with 7 bases spanning the gap. CDR3 residues: CASSLAPGSTDTQYF. The CDR3, as DNA: TGTGCCAGCAGCTTAGCTCCAGGTAGCACAGATACGCAGTATTTT.

This clone was found a few times. The CDR3 coding sequence is TGTGCCAGCTCACCGGTTCCAGCCCAGAACACCGGGGAGCTGTTTTTT. It is translated as CASSPVPAQNTGELFF. The rearrangement uses TRBV18 and TRBJ2-2; D gene ambiguous. The CDR3 sequence is 16 residues long. CDR1 is KGHSH and CDR2 is LQKENI in the germline V gene. Trimming took 3 bases from V and 1 from J, leaving 12 bases between them.

This clone has ten or more counts. V gene TRBV28 combines with J gene TRBJ2-7, with TRBD1 identical over 7 bases. Germline CDR1 is MDHEN and CDR2 is SYDVKM. V was pared by 1 base and J by 4 bases, with 10 bases of the junction left unmatched. The CDR3 covers 16 residues. Written as DNA, the CDR3 is TGTGCCAGCAGTTTATCTACGGGACAGCTGTCGTACGAGCAGTACTTC. This codes for CASSLSTGQLSYEQYF. Drawing the rest from reference TRBV28 and TRBJ2-7, the complete variable domain is DVKVTQSSRYLVKRTGEKVFLECVQDMDHENMFWYRQDPGLGLRLIYFSYDVKMKEKGDIPEGYSVSREKKERFSLILESASTNQTSMYLCASSLSTGQLSYEQYFGPGTRLTVT.

This clone has ten or more counts. The chain carries TRBV28 and TRBJ1-5; unclear D gene. Germline CDR1 and CDR2: MDHEN and SYDVKM. CDR3 length equals 12 residues. V was trimmed by 2 bases and J by 7 bases, leaving 6 bases between them. The CDR3 DNA is TGTGCCAGCAGTTTAAAGATACAGCCCCAGCATTTT. This gives the protein CASSLKIQPQHF.

The chain couples TRBV5-6 to TRBJ2-5; 14 nucleotides match TRBD2. This CDR3 contains 16 residues. The V segment lost 4 bases and the J segment 1 base; nucleotides outside the gene matches: 3. Germline V gene data show CDR1 as SGHDT and CDR2 as YYEEEE. The CDR3 here is CASSVGLAGGQETQYF. For the CDR3, the DNA is TGTGCCAGCAGCGTAGGACTAGCGGGAGGCCAAGAGACCCAGTACTTC. Full variable domain (remainder filled in from reference TRBV5-6 and TRBJ2-5): DAGVTQSPTHLIKTRGQQVTLRCSPKSGHDTVSWYQQALGQGPQFIFQYYEEEERQRGNFPDRFSGHQFPNYSSELNVNALLLGDSALYLCASSVGLAGGQETQYFGPGTRLLVL.

There are a few counts of this clone. V usage is TRBV6-1 and J usage is TRBJ2-7; 11 bases fit TRBD2. Germline V gene sequence: CDR1 MNHNS, CDR2 SASEGT. V lost 1 base to trimming and J lost 4 bases; unmatched junction nucleotides: 6. This CDR3 has 16 amino acids. Here the CDR3 DNA reads TGTGCCAGCAGTGAAGGTGCTAGCGGGAGGTTGTACGAGCAGTACTTC. Translating it yields CASSEGASGRLYEQYF.

The chain has TRBV6-5 and TRBJ1-5, with a possible D match to TRBD1 (5 bases). The V end lost 0 bases, the J end lost 3 bases, and 12 bases lay between the germline ends. This CDR3 is built from 16 residues. CDR1 and CDR2 (germline): MNHEY, SVGAGI. The CDR3 region has the DNA TGTGCCAGCAGTTACTCTGGGGGTTCCGTCAATCAGCCCCAGCATTTT. This encodes CASSYSGGSVNQPQHF.

The chain links TRBV6-5 to TRBJ2-1; 8 nucleotides match TRBD1. V gave up 2 bases and J gave up 7 bases; unmatched junction bases: 7. In germline, CDR1 is MNHEY, CDR2 SVGAGI. The CDR3 length is 15 residues. The CDR3 sequence: CASSYKPGGGNEQFF. The CDR3 DNA follows: TGTGCCAGCAGTTACAAGCCAGGGGGCGGGAATGAGCAGTTCTTC.

The rearrangement joins TRBV28 to TRBJ1-1; no clear D gene. This CDR3 has 15 residues. In germline, CDR1 is MDHEN, CDR2 SYDVKM. Trimming cost V 5 bases and J 6 bases, with 19 bases left between them. The CDR3 nucleotides read TGTGCCAGCAGTACCGCTTCGGGCATCTACCCTGAAGCTTTCTTT. Translated: CASSTASGIYPEAFF.

This chain connects TRBV7-3 to TRBJ2-3; TRBD2 aligns across 12 bases. Germline V CDR1 and CDR2: SGHTA, FQGTGA. V was clipped by 0 bases and J by 1 base; unmatched bases: 8. The CDR3 has 19 residues. DNA of the CDR3: TGTGCCAGCAGCTTAACGTCGGTGACTAGCGGGAGCCGCACAGATACGCAGTATTTT. Amino acids: CASSLTSVTSGSRTDTQYF.